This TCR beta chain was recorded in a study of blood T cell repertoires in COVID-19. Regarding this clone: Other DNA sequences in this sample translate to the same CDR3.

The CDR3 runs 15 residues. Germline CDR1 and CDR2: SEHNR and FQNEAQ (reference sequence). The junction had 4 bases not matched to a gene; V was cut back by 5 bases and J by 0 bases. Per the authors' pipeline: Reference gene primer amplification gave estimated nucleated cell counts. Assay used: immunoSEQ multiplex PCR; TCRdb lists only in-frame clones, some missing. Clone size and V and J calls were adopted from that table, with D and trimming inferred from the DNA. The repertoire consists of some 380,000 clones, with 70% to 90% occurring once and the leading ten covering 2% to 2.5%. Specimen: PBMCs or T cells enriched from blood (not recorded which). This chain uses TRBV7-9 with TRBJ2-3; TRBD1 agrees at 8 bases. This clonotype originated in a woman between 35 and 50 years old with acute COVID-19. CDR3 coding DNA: TGTGCCAGCAGCCGGGACAGGCCTAGCACAGATACGCAGTATTTT. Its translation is CASSRDRPSTDTQYF.